The present entry profiles one T cell receptor beta chain with its context. Its antigen is unidentified. The treatment is: roughly 10-day PBMC culture with coronavirus spike peptide pools or control peptides (ViraFEST assay). The study sequenced cultured CD4+ T cell DNA using the Oncomine TCR Beta short-read assay. One entry per CDR3 protein, called by TCRdb with MiXCR from the PCR reads. Altogether a few thousand distinct CDR3 sequences are present, around two fifths being singletons, with the ten largest covering roughly 10%. These data are taken from a study of vaccination and CD4 T cells after COVID-19. The sequence came from a human donor who had recovered from COVID-19. The source material was CD4+ T cells from blood, cultured in vitro.

CDR3 DNA sequence: TGCAGTGCTAGAGATCGGGACAGTGGTGGCTACACCTTC. This sequence encodes CSARDRDSGGYTF. This chain joins TRBV20-1 and TRBJ1-2, with 7 bases identical to TRBD1. The CDR3 totals 13 residues. The J segment lost 7 bases and the V segment lost 0 bases, leaving 5 bases of the junction unmatched. Germline V CDR1 and CDR2: DFQATT, SNEGSKA (reference sequence).